This T cell receptor (beta chain) was documented in a study of cytomegalovirus exposure and HLA in healthy donors. In the study overall: Later analysis reported that the approximately 120 validation repertoires shared the platform of the 500 to 750 first-cohort repertoires. Findings of the study overall: Subsequent analysis revealed that first-cohort TCR clusters tended to co-occur in the approximately 120 validation repertoires. It was reported that the classifier diagnosed cytomegalovirus status with high specificity and sensitivity in both the original and validation cohorts. Some TCR beta chains (164 of them) were listed as cytomegalovirus-associated.

As regards this clone: What it binds is not known.

The repertoire was sequenced with immunoSEQ multiplex PCR; TCRdb's copy has only in-frame clones and lacks some. The sample lists some 180,000 clones, roughly 81% occurring once. CDR3 length: 15 residues. The ends were cut back, 4 bases at V and 0 bases at J, with 13 bases in the middle. CDR1 SGHRS and CDR2 YFSETQ come from the germline V gene. Sequenced sample: PBMCs. The chain couples TRBV5-1 to TRBJ1-1, with D possibly TRBD1 on 6 matching bases. The TCR sequence derives from a woman in her thirties in good health and CMV-seronegative. DNA for the CDR3: TGCGCCAGCAGCAGGGACACCAGTTTGAACACTGAAGCTTTCTTT. This gives the protein CASSRDTSLNTEAFF.